This T cell receptor (beta chain) was captured by sequencing in a study of cytomegalovirus exposure and HLA in healthy donors. Study-level points and caveats: Rarity characterized most TCR sequences, yet some public TCRs appeared in many donors. Productive status was seen about 90% or about 30% of the time for most TCR beta V segments in an earlier analysis.

This CDR3 contains 14 residues. In germline, CDR1 is SNHLY, CDR2 FYNNEI. J lost 3 bases, V lost 6 bases, and 6 bases had no gene match. Points on this clone: Its specificity is unknown.

The PCR ran on 60 Vbeta and 13 Jbeta primers. Sequencing was performed with immunoSEQ multiplex PCR; in TCRdb, only in-frame clones are kept and a portion is missing. The table records about 160,000 clones, approximately 77% of them present only once. Material: PBMCs. This sequence was found in a female donor in good health and CMV-seronegative. The V and J genes are TRBV2 and TRBJ2-5, with 8 bases that match TRBD1. The DNA for the CDR3 is TGTGCCAGCAGCTTAGACAGGGGAAAAGAGACCCAGTACTTC. Translation gives CASSLDRGKETQYF.